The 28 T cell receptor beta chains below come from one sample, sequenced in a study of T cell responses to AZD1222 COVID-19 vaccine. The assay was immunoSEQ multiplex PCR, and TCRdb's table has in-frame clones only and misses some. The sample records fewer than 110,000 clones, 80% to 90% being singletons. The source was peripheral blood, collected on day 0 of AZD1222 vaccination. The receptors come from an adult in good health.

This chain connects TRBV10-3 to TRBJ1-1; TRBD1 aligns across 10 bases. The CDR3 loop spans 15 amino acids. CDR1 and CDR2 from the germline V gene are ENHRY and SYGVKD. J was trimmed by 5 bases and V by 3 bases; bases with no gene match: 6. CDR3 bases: TGTGCCATCAGTGACCGGGACAGGGGAAATACTGAAGCTTTCTTT. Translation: CAISDRDRGNTEAFF.

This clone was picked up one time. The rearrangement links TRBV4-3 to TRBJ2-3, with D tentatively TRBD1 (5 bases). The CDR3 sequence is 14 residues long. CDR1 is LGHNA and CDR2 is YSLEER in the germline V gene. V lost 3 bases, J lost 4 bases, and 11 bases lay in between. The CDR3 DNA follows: TGCGCCAGCAGCCACGGGCAGGGCCCAGATACGCAGTATTTT. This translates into CASSHGQGPDTQYF.

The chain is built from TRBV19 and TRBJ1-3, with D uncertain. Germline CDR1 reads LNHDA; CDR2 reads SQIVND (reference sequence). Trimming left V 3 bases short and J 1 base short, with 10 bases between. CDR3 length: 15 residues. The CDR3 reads CASSMIGRSGNTIYF. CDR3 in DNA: TGTGCCAGTAGTATGATAGGTCGTTCTGGAAACACCATATATTTT. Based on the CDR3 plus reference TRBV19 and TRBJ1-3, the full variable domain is DGGITQSPKYLFRKEGQNVTLSCEQNLNHDAMYWYRQDPGQGLRLIYYSQIVNDFQKGDIAEGYSVSREKKESFPLTVTSAQKNPTAFYLCASSMIGRSGNTIYFGEGSWLTVV.

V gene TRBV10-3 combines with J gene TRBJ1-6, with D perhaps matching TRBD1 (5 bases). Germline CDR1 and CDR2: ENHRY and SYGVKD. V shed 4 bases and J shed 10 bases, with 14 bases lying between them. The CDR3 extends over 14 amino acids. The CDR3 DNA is TGTGCCATCAGTGGGTTACAGGAAGGGTCACCCCTCCACTTT. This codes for CAISGLQEGSPLHF.

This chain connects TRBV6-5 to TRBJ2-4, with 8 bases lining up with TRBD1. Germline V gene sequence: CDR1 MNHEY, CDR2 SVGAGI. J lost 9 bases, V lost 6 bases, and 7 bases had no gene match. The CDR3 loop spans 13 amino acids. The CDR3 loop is CASSRQGSGIQYF. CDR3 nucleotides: TGTGCCAGCAGCAGACAGGGGTCGGGCATTCAGTACTTC.

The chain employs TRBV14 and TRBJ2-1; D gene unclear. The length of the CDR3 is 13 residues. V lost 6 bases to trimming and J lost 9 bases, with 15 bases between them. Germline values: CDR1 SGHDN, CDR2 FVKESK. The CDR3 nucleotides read TGTGCCAGCAGGGCAAAGCCCCCGGCTGAGCAGTTCTTC. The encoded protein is CASRAKPPAEQFF.

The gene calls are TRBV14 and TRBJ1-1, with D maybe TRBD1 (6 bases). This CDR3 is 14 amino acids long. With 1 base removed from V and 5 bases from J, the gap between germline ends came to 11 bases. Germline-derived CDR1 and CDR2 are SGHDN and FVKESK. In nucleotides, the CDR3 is TGTGCCAGCAGCCAAGTCGGGGGCTGGACTGAAGCTTTCTTT. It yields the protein CASSQVGGWTEAFF.

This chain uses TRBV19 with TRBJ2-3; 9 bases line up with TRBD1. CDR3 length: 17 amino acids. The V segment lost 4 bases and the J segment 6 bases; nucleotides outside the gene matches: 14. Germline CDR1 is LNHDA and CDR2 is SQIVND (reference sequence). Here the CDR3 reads CASSKGGTGSHLDTQYF. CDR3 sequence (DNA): TGTGCCAGTAGTAAGGGAGGGACAGGGTCTCACCTGGATACGCAGTATTTT.

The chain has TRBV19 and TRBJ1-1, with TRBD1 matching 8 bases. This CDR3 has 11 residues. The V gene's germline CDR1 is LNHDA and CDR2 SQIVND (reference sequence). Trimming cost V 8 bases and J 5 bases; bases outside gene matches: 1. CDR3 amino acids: CASGQGTEAFF. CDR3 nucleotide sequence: TGTGCCAGTGGACAGGGTACTGAAGCTTTCTTT. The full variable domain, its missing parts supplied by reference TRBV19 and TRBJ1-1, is DGGITQSPKYLFRKEGQNVTLSCEQNLNHDAMYWYRQDPGQGLRLIYYSQIVNDFQKGDIAEGYSVSREKKESFPLTVTSAQKNPTAFYLCASGQGTEAFFGQGTRLTVV.

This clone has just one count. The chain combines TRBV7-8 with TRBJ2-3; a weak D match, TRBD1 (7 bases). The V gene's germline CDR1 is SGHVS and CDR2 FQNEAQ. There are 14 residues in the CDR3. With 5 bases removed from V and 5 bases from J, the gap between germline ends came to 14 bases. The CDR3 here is CASSIRQGGDTQYF. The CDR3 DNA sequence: TGTGCCAGCAGCATAAGACAGGGAGGAGATACGCAGTATTTT.

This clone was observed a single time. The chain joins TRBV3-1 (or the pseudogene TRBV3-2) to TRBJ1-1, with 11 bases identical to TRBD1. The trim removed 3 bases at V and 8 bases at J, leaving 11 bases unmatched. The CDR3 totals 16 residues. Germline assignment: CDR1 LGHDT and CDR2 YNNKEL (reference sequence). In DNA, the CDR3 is TGTGCCAGCAGCCACGCCGGGACAGGGGGTTTTAGAGAAGCTTTCTTT. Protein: CASSHAGTGGFREAFF.

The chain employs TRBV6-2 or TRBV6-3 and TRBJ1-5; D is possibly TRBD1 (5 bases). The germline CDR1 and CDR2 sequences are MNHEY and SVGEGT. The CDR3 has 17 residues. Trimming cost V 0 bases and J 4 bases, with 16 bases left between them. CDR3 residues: CASSYSKGIAENQPQHF. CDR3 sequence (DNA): TGTGCCAGCAGTTACTCGAAGGGGATAGCTGAGAATCAGCCCCAGCATTTT.

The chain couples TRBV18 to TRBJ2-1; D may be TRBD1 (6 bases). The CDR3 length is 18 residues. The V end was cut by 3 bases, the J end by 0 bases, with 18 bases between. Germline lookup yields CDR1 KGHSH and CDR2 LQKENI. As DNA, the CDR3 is TGTGCCAGCTCACCCTTTGACCCAGGGGCCCTCTCCTACAATGAGCAGTTCTTC. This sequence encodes CASSPFDPGALSYNEQFF.

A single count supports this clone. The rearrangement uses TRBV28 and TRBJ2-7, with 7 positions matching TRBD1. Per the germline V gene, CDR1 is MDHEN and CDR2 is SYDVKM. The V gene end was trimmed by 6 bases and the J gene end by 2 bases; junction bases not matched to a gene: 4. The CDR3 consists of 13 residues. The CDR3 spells CASRVGTAYEQYF. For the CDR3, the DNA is TGTGCCAGCAGAGTAGGGACAGCCTACGAGCAGTACTTC. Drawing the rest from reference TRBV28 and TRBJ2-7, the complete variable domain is DVKVTQSSRYLVKRTGEKVFLECVQDMDHENMFWYRQDPGLGLRLIYFSYDVKMKEKGDIPEGYSVSREKKERFSLILESASTNQTSMYLCASRVGTAYEQYFGPGTRLTVT.

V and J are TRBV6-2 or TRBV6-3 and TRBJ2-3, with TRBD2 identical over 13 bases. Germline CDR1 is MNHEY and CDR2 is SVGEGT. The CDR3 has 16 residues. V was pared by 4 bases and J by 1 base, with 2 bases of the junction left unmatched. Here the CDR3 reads CASSFGTSGGTDTQYF. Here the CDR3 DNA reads TGTGCCAGCAGTTTCGGGACTAGCGGGGGCACAGATACGCAGTATTTT.

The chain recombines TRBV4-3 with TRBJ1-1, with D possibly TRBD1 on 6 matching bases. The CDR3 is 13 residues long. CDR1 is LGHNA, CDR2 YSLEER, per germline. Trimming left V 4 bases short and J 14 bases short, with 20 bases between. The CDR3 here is CASSLLGGGPFFF. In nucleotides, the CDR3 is TGCGCCAGCAGCCTCTTAGGGGGAGGCCCGTTCTTCTTT.

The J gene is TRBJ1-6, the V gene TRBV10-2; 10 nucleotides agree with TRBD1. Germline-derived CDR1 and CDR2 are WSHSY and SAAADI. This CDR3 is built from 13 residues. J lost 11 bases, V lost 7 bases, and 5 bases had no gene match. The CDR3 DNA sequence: TGCGCCAGCACGGGGACAGGGGTAACACCCCTCCACTTT. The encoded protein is CASTGTGVTPLHF.

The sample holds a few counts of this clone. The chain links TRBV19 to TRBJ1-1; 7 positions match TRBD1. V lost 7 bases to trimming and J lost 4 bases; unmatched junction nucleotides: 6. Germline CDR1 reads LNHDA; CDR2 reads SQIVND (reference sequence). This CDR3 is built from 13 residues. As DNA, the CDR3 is TGTGCCAGTAAGGAACAGGGGAGCACTGAAGCTTTCTTT. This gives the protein CASKEQGSTEAFF.

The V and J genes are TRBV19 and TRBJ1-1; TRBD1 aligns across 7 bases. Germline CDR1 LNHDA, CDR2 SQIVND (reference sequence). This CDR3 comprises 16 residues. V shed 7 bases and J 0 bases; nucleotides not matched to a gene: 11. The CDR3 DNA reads TGTGCCAGTAATCCGGGGCCGGGACAGATGAACACTGAAGCTTTCTTT. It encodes CASNPGPGQMNTEAFF. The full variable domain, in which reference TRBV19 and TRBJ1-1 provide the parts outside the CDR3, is DGGITQSPKYLFRKEGQNVTLSCEQNLNHDAMYWYRQDPGQGLRLIYYSQIVNDFQKGDIAEGYSVSREKKESFPLTVTSAQKNPTAFYLCASNPGPGQMNTEAFFGQGTRLTVV.

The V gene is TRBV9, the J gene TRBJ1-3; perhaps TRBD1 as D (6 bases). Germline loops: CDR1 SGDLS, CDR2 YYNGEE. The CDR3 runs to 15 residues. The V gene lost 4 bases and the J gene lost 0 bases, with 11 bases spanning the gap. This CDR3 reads CASSPHRVSGNTIYF. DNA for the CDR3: TGTGCCAGCAGCCCCCACAGGGTCTCTGGAAACACCATATATTTT.

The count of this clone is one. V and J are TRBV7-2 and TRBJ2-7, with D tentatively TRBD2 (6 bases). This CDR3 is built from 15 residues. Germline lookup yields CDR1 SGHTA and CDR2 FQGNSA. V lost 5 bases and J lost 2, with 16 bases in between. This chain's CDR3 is CASSPPGGTTYEQYF. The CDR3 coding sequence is TGTGCCAGCAGCCCCCCGGGCGGGACCACCTACGAGCAGTACTTC. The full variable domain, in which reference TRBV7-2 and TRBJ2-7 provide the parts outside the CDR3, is GAGVSQSPSNKVTEKGKDVELRCDPISGHTALYWYRQSLGQGLEFLIYFQGNSAPDKSGLPSDRFSAERTGGSVSTLTIQRTQQEDSAVYLCASSPPGGTTYEQYFGPGTRLTVT.

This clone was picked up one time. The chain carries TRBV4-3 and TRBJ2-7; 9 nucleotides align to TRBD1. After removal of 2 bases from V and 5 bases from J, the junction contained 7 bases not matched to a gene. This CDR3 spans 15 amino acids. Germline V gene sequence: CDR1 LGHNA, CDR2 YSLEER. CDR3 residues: CASSQRGTGRDEQYF. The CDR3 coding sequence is TGCGCCAGCAGCCAAAGGGGGACAGGGAGGGACGAGCAGTACTTC.

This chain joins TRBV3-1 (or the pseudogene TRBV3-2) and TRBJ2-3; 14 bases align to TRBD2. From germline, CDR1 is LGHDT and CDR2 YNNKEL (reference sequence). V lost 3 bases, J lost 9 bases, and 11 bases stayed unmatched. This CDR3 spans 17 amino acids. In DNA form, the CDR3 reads TGTGCCAGCAGCCACTCTGGACTAGCGGGGGGAGGCCAAACGCAGTATTTT. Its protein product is CASSHSGLAGGGQTQYF.

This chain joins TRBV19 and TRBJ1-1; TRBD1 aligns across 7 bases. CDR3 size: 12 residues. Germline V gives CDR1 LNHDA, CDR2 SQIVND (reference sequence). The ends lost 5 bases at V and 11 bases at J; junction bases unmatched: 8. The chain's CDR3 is CASSSQDRVAFF. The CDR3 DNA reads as TGTGCCAGTAGTTCACAAGACAGGGTGGCTTTCTTT.

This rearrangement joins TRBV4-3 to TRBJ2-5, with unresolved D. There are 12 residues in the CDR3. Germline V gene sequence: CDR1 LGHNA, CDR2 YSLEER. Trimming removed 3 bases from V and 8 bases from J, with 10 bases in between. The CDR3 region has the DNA TGCGCCAGCAGCCAGCCCCCAGGAACCCAGTACTTC. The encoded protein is CASSQPPGTQYF.

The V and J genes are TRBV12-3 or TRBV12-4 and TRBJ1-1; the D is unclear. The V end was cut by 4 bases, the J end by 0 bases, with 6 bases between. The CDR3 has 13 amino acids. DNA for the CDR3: TGTGCCAGCAGTTCCGCGTTGAACACTGAAGCTTTCTTT. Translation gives CASSSALNTEAFF.

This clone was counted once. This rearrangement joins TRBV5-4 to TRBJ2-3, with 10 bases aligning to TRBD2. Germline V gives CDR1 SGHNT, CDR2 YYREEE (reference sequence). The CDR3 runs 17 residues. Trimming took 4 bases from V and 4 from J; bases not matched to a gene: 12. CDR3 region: CASSPPYEREGADTQYF. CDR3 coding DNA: TGTGCCAGCAGCCCACCTTATGAGCGGGAGGGTGCAGATACGCAGTATTTT.

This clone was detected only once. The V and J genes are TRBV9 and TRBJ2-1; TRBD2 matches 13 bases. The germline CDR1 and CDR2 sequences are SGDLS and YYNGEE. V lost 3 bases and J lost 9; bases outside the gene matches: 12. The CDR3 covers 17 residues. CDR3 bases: TGTGCCAGCAGCGACCCCAGAGGACTAGCGGGAGTGGGTGAGCAGTTCTTC. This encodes CASSDPRGLAGVGEQFF.